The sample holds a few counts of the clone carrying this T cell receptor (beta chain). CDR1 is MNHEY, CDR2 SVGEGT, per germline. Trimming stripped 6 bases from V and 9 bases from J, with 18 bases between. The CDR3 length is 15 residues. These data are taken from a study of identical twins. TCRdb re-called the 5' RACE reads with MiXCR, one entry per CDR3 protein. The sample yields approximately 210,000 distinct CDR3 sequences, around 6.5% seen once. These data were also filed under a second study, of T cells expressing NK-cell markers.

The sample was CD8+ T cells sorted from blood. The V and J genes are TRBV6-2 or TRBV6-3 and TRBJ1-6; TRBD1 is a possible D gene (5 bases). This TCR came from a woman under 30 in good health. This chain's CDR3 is CASREDEGFGSPLHF. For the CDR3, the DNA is TGTGCCAGCAGGGAGGACGAGGGGTTCGGTTCACCCCTCCACTTT.